This is a list of T cell receptor beta chains from one sample in a study of blood T cell repertoires in COVID-19. The table came from immunoSEQ multiplex PCR; TCRdb's copy has only in-frame clones and leaves some out. The top ten clones hold 0.53% of a sample with about 150,000 clones, roughly nine tenths of them seen once. Sequencing input: peripheral blood. Receptors were obtained from a middle-aged man with acute or convalescent COVID-19. CDR3s include the opening cysteine and the closing phenylalanine or tryptophan. The D gene is left open where the match is weak. Clone size, where shown, is once, few, many, or a class for clones that have expanded.

v_gene,d_gene,abundance,j_gene,CDR3aa,CDR3nt
TRBV12-3/TRBV12-4,NA,once,TRBJ2-1,CASNNGIAGEQFF,TGTGCCAGCAATAACGGTATAGCTGGTGAGCAGTTCTTC
TRBV5-6,NA,NA,TRBJ2-2,CASSLPSPTGELFF,TGTGCCAGCAGCTTGCCTAGCCCCACCGGGGAGCTGTTTTTT
TRBV5-6,NA,NA,TRBJ1-2,CASSFGALDGYTF,TGTGCCAGCAGCTTTGGGGCGTTGGACGGCTACACCTTC
TRBV19,TRBD1,NA,TRBJ1-1,CASSRQGGTNTEAFF,TGTGCCAGTAGCCGACAGGGGGGAACGAACACTGAAGCTTTCTTT
TRBV15,NA,NA,TRBJ1-5,CATSTVNQPQHF,TGTGCCACCAGCACCGTTAATCAGCCCCAGCATTTT
TRBV6-5,NA,NA,TRBJ2-7,CASQGIRNSEQYF,TGTGCCAGCCAGGGAATACGGAACAGCGAGCAGTACTTC
TRBV7-2,NA,NA,TRBJ2-5,CASSQRWGPVGVGYF,TGTGCCAGCAGCCAACGGTGGGGGCCAGTCGGTGTCGGGTACTTC
TRBV5-1,NA,NA,TRBJ2-3,CASSLSADTQYF,TGCGCCAGCAGCTTGAGCGCAGATACGCAGTATTTT
TRBV5-4,TRBD1,NA,TRBJ1-1,CASTQTGVLNTEAFF,TGTGCCAGCACCCAGACAGGGGTGCTGAACACTGAAGCTTTCTTT
TRBV19,TRBD2,NA,TRBJ2-2,CASSIPRLAVGELFF,TGTGCCAGTAGTATCCCCAGACTAGCAGTCGGGGAGCTGTTTTTT
TRBV5-5,NA,NA,TRBJ2-5,CASSLGLGETQYF,TGTGCCAGCAGCTTGGGCTTGGGCGAGACCCAGTACTTC
TRBV10-3,TRBD2,NA,TRBJ2-7,CAISREAPYEQYF,TGTGCCATCAGTCGGGAGGCCCCCTACGAGCAGTACTTC
TRBV7-2,TRBD2,NA,TRBJ2-7,CASSLGLAAAYEQYF,TGTGCCAGCAGCTTGGGACTAGCGGCAGCCTACGAGCAGTACTTC
TRBV18,NA,NA,TRBJ2-7,CASSPGLTTYEQYF,TGTGCCAGCTCCCCGGGACTTACGACCTACGAGCAGTACTTC
TRBV6-5,NA,NA,TRBJ2-5,CASSTQGPLKTQYF,TGTGCCAGCAGTACACAGGGCCCTTTAAAGACCCAGTACTTC
TRBV25-1,TRBD1,NA,TRBJ2-3,CASSKNRGGSTDTQYF,TGTGCCAGCAGTAAAAACAGGGGTGGGAGCACAGATACGCAGTATTTT